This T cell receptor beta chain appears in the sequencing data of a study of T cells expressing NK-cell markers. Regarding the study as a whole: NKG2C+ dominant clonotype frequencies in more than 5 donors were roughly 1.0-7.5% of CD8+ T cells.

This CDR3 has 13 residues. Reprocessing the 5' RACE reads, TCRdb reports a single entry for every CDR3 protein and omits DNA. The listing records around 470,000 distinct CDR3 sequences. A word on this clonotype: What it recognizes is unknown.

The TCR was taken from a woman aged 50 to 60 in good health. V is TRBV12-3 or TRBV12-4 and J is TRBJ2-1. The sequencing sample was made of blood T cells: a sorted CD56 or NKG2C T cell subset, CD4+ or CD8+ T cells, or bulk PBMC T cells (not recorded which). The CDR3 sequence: CASSFGVNNEQFF.